This record covers a single T cell receptor (beta chain). Its antigen is unidentified. This table comes from immunoSEQ multiplex PCR, and its TCRdb copy is limited to in-frame clones, with some not included. The table includes about 96,000 clones, nearly 90% detected once. This entry comes from a study of T cell responses to AZD1222 COVID-19 vaccine. Study in general: The study pooled second doses at about 4 or about 12 weeks.

The CDR3 sequence is 14 residues long. V lost 6 bases and J lost 5, with 16 bases in between. In germline, CDR1 is SGHRS, CDR2 YFSETQ. Study results and limitations: Baseline antibody screening turned up just a handful of seropositive AZD1222 recipients. Unmutated regions of variants are reportedly targeted by nearly half of spike-specific TCRs. Clonal diversity was possibly underestimated; the donors were predominantly white British and more often female.

This receptor was taken from an adult in good health. The chain couples TRBV5-1 to TRBJ2-3; TRBD1 or TRBD2 may be the D gene (5 bases each). The sequencing used peripheral blood, collected on day 0 of AZD1222 vaccination. CDR3 region: CASKPGPTEDTQYF. The CDR3, as DNA: TGCGCCAGCAAACCGGGACCTACGGAAGATACGCAGTATTTT.